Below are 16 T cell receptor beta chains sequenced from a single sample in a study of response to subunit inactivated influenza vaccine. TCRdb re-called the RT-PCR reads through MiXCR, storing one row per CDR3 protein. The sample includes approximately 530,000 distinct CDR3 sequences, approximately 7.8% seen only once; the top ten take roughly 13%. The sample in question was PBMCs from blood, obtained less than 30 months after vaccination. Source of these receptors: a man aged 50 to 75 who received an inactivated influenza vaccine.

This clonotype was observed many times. The CDR3 here is CSAKINFNYEQYF. The CDR3 coding sequence is TGCAGTGCTAAGATTAATTTCAACTACGAGCAGTACTTC. The chain employs TRBV20-1 and TRBJ2-7, with no clear D. CDR1 and CDR2 (germline): DFQATT, SNEGSKA (reference sequence). The CDR3 is 13 amino acids. The germline V and J ends were trimmed by 4 bases and 3 bases, with 13 bases remaining between them.

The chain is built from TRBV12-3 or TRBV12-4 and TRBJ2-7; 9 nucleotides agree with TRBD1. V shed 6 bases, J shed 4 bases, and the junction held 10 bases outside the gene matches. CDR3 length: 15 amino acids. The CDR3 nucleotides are TGTGCCAGCAGCATAGGGGACAGGGCTATTTACGAGCAGTACTTC. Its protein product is CASSIGDRAIYEQYF.

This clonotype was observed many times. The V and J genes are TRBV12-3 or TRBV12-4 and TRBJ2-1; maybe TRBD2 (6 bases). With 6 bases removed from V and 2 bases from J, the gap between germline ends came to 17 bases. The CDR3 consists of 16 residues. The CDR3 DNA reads TGTGCCAGCAGCCGGCGGACCAGCGGGCCCTACAATGAGCAGTTCTTC. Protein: CASSRRTSGPYNEQFF.

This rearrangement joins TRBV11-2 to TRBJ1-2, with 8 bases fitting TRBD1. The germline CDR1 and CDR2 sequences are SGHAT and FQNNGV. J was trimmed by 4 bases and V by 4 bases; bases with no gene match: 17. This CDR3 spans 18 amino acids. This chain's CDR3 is CASSSHPMDRVLFYGYTF. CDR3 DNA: TGTGCCAGCAGCTCCCACCCGATGGACAGGGTACTCTTCTATGGCTACACCTTC.

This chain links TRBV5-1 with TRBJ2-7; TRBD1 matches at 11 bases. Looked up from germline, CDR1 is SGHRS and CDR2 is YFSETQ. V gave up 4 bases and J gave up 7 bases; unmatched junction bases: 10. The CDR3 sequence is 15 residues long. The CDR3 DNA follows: TGCGCCAGCAGCCTGTCCGGGACAGGGGGTCGTGAGCAGTACTTC. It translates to CASSLSGTGGREQYF. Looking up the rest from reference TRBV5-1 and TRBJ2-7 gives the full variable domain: KAGVTQTPRYLIKTRGQQVTLSCSPISGHRSVSWYQQTPGQGLQFLFEYFSETQRNKGNFPGRFSGRQFSNSRSEMNVSTLELGDSALYLCASSLSGTGGREQYFGPGTRLTVT.

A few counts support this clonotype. This CDR3 is CASSLGFNEQYF. The DNA for the CDR3 is TGTGCCAGCAGCTTAGGGTTCAACGAGCAGTACTTC. This chain joins TRBV11-2 and TRBJ2-7; D uncertain. The length of the CDR3 is 12 residues. Germline CDR1 reads SGHAT; CDR2 reads FQNNGV. With 1 base removed from V and 5 bases from J, the gap between germline ends came to 6 bases.

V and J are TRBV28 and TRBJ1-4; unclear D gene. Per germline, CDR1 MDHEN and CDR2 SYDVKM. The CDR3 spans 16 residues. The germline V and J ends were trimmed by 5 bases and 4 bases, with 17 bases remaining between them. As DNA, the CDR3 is TGTGCCAGCAGTCCTCGGCGACGGCCCGTTAATGAAAAACTGTTTTTT. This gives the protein CASSPRRRPVNEKLFF.

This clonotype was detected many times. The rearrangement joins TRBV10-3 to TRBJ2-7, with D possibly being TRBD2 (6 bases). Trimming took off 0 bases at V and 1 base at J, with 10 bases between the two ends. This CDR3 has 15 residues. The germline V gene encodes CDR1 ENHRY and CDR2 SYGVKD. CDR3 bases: TGTGCCATCAGTGAGTCGGCTAGCGCTTCCTACGAGCAGTACTTC. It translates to CAISESASASYEQYF.

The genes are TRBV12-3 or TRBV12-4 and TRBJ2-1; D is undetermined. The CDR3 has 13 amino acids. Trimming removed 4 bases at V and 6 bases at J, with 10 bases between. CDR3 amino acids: CASSSIVGNEQFF. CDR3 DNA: TGTGCCAGCAGTTCCATAGTAGGCAATGAGCAGTTCTTC.

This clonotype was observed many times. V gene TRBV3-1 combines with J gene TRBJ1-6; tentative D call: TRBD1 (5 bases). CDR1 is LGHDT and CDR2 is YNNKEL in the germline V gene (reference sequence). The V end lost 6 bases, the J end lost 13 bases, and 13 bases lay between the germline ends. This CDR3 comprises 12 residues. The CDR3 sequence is CASSEGYYPLHF. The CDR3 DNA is TGTGCCAGCAGTGAGGGGTACTATCCCCTCCACTTT. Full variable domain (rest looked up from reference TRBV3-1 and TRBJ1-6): DTAVSQTPKYLVTQMGNDKSIKCEQNLGHDTMYWYKQDSKKFLKIMFSYNNKELIINETVPNRFSPKSPDKAHLNLHINSLELGDSAVYFCASSEGYYPLHFGNGTRLTVT.

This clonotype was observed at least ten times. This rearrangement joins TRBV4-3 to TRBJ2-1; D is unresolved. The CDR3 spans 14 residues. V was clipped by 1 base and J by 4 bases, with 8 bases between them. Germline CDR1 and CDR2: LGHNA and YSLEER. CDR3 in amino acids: CASSQGLGYNEQFF. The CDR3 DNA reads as TGCGCCAGCAGCCAAGGCCTAGGATACAATGAGCAGTTCTTC.

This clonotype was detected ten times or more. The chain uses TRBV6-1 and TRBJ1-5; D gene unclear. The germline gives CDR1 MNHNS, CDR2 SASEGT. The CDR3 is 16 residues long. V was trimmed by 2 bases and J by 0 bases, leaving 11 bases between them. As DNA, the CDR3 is TGTGCCAGCAGTGAACGGATACGGGTTAGCAATCAGCCCCAGCATTTT. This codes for CASSERIRVSNQPQHF.

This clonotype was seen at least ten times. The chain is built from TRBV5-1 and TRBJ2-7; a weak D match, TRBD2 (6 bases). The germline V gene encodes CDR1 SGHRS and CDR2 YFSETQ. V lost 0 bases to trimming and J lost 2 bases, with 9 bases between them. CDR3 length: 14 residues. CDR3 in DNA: TGCGCCAGCAGCTTGGTGGCGGGGACCTACGAGCAGTACTTC. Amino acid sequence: CASSLVAGTYEQYF.

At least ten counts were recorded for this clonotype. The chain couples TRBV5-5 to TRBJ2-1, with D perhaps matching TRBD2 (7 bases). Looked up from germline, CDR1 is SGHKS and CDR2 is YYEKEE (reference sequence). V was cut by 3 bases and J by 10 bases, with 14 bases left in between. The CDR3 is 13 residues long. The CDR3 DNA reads TGTGCCAGCAGCTCCTTAGGGGGAGGGGAGCAGTTCTTC. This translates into CASSSLGGGEQFF. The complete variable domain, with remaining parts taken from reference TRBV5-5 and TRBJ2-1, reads DAGVTQSPTHLIKTRGQQVTLRCSPISGHKSVSWYQQVLGQGPQFIFQYYEKEERGRGNFPDRFSARQFPNYSSELNVNALLLGDSALYLCASSSLGGGEQFFGPGTRLTVL.

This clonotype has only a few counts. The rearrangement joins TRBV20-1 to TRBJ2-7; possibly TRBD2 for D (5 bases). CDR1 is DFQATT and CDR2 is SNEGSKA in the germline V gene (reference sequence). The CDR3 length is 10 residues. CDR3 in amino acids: CSPGGDEQYF. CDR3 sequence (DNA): TGCAGCCCTGGAGGCGACGAGCAGTACTTC.

CDR3 region: CASSRTSGGLGEQYF. Here the CDR3 DNA reads TGTGCCAGCAGCAGGACTAGCGGGGGCCTCGGGGAGCAGTACTTC. V is TRBV12-3 or TRBV12-4 and J is TRBJ2-7; TRBD2 matches at 13 bases. With V trimmed by 6 bases and J by 7 bases, 9 bases remained unmatched. The CDR3 has 15 amino acids.